What follows are 16 T cell receptor beta chains derived from one specimen sequenced in a study of CXCR3-negative and CXCR3-positive naive CD8 T cells (dated by TCRdb to between 2018 and 2021). Study-level results and caveats: TRB CDR3s from CXCR3-positive naive cells showed higher hydrophobicity (lower Kidera factor 4), lower energy, and higher strength and volume indices than CXCR3-negative naive cells.

The data were produced on a NextSeq 550. The Human TCR Profiling Kit (MiLaboratory) was used to make UMI-labeled 5' RACE TRB cDNA libraries. After TCRdb reprocessed the reads, each CDR3 protein sequence was kept as one row, without DNA. The sample table records about 120,000 distinct CDR3 sequences. The top ten constitute 0.59% of the sample. No cognate antigen is known for these TCRs. The material sequenced was naive CXCR3+ CD8+ T cells from blood. Explained via the paper, the cell subset or site label denotes: CD45RO-CCR7+CD27+CD95- naive CD8+ T cells expressing CXCR3 (TNR3+). These receptors all stem from a human donor in good health. Some clones in this sample may be carry-over from other donors' samples.

This chain links TRBV5-8 with TRBJ2-5; TCRdb's D call of TRBD2 is untestable without DNA. Germline loops: CDR1 SGHTS, CDR2 YDEGEE. This CDR3 comprises 15 residues. CDR3 amino acids: CASRVRDVWGETQYF. The complete variable domain, with remaining parts taken from reference TRBV5-8 and TRBJ2-5, reads EAGVTQSPTHLIKTRGQQATLRCSPISGHTSVYWYQQALGLGLQFLLWYDEGEERNRGNFPPRFSGRQFPNYSSELNVNALELEDSALYLCASRVRDVWGETQYFGPGTRLLVL.

J is TRBJ1-1 and V is TRBV29-1. The germline V gene has CDR1 SQVTM and CDR2 ANQGSEA. This CDR3 comprises 14 residues. The CDR3 sequence: CSDYGVNGNTEAFF. The whole variable domain, remainder taken from reference TRBV29-1 and TRBJ1-1, is SAVISQKPSRDICQRGTSLTIQCQVDSQVTMMFWYRQQPGQSLTLIATANQGSEATYESGFVIDKFPISRPNLTFSTLTVSNMSPEDSSIYLCSDYGVNGNTEAFFGQGTRLTVV.

The genes are TRBV2 and TRBJ2-5; the TRBD1 assignment by TCRdb is unverifiable without DNA. This CDR3 has 15 amino acids. Germline values: CDR1 SNHLY, CDR2 FYNNEI. CDR3 protein: CASRDGQNFQETQYF. The variable domain in full, with the rest retrieved from reference TRBV2 and TRBJ2-5, is EPEVTQTPSHQVTQMGQEVILRCVPISNHLYFYWYRQILGQKVEFLVSFYNNEISEKSEIFDDQFSVERPDGSNFTLKIRSTKLEDSAMYFCASRDGQNFQETQYFGPGTRLLVL.

The chain is built from TRBV7-2 and TRBJ2-1; TCRdb's D call, TRBD2, is unchecked because there is no DNA. The germline CDR1 and CDR2 sequences are SGHTA and FQGNSA. This CDR3 is 18 amino acids long. CDR3 in amino acids: CASSPRGETSGGYNEQFF.

The V and J genes are TRBV5-1 and TRBJ2-1; without DNA, the TCRdb call of TRBD1 cannot be checked. CDR3 length: 18 residues. Looked up from germline, CDR1 is SGHRS and CDR2 is YFSETQ. The CDR3 region is CASSLAETQYPKGLVKFF.

This chain joins TRBV5-1 and TRBJ1-6. Germline V gene data show CDR1 as SGHRS and CDR2 as YFSETQ. There are 17 residues in the CDR3. The CDR3 protein is CASSYQGLDGYNSPLHF. Looking up the rest from reference TRBV5-1 and TRBJ1-6 gives the full variable domain: KAGVTQTPRYLIKTRGQQVTLSCSPISGHRSVSWYQQTPGQGLQFLFEYFSETQRNKGNFPGRFSGRQFSNSRSEMNVSTLELGDSALYLCASSYQGLDGYNSPLHFGNGTRLTVT.

J is TRBJ1-1 and V is TRBV19; TCRdb's D call of TRBD1 is untestable without DNA. The CDR3 contains 13 residues. The germline gives CDR1 LNHDA, CDR2 SQIVND (reference sequence). The CDR3 sequence is CASKTGGNTEAFF.

The chain links TRBV6-5 to TRBJ1-1. Germline values: CDR1 MNHEY, CDR2 SVGAGI. The CDR3 totals 15 residues. The CDR3 sequence: CASSYSAAPNTEAFF.

The rearrangement joins TRBV7-9 to TRBJ1-2; no DNA is available, so the TRBD1 call from TCRdb remains unchecked. Germline lookup yields CDR1 SEHNR and CDR2 FQNEAQ (reference sequence). The length of the CDR3 is 16 residues. The CDR3 loop reads CASSSPVDRGGYGYTF.

V is TRBV7-2 and J is TRBJ2-7; the TCRdb D gene call, TRBD2, has no DNA to confirm it. The germline gives CDR1 SGHTA, CDR2 FQGNSA. The CDR3 totals 18 residues. The CDR3 region is CASSLGPSGTILRWEQYF.

V gene TRBV7-6 combines with J gene TRBJ2-1; TCRdb proposes TRBD2, but this gene call is untestable without DNA. CDR3 size: 15 residues. Germline assignment: CDR1 SGHVS and CDR2 FNYEAQ. The CDR3 loop is CASSPTSGGQNEQFF.

The CDR3 here is CASSSSGPLDYGYTF. The chain links TRBV7-3 to TRBJ1-2; no DNA is available, so the TRBD1 call from TCRdb remains unchecked. The CDR3 totals 15 residues. From germline, CDR1 is SGHTA and CDR2 FQGTGA.

This rearrangement joins TRBV28 to TRBJ2-3. This CDR3 is 11 amino acids long. CDR1 and CDR2 (germline): MDHEN, SYDVKM. The CDR3 here is CASSPSDTQYF.

The chain employs TRBV29-1 and TRBJ2-7. The CDR3 has 13 amino acids. The germline V gene has CDR1 SQVTM and CDR2 ANQGSEA. The CDR3 loop reads CSVESDGSFEQYF.

The chain carries TRBV28 and TRBJ1-5. From germline, CDR1 is MDHEN and CDR2 SYDVKM. The CDR3 consists of 14 residues. The CDR3 region is CASSFGVNRQPQHF.

The V and J genes are TRBV7-2 and TRBJ2-2; TCRdb calls TRBD1, which cannot be checked without DNA. This CDR3 comprises 16 residues. Germline V gene sequence: CDR1 SGHTA, CDR2 FQGNSA. The CDR3 loop reads CASSSYGQGNTGELFF.